One sample yielded the 27 T cell receptor beta chains listed below, sequenced in a study of T cell changes during pregnancy in multiple sclerosis. Libraries were prepared by immunoSEQ multiplex PCR; TCRdb keeps only in-frame clonotypes and omits some of them. The sample lists around 70,000 clones, approximately 94% seen once, with approximately 2.1% in the top ten. The input for sequencing was peripheral blood, taken in the second trimester of pregnancy. The source is a female donor in good health, enrolled as a control in a pregnancy study.

This sequence joins TRBV6-5 and TRBJ1-3; the D is unclear. CDR3 length: 13 amino acids. From germline, CDR1 is MNHEY and CDR2 SVGAGI. The germline V and J ends were trimmed by 6 bases and 2 bases, with 8 bases remaining between them. CDR3 protein: CASRGAAGNTIYF. The CDR3 DNA reads TGTGCCAGCAGAGGAGCAGCTGGAAACACCATATATTTT.

The chain links TRBV5-1 to TRBJ1-4; D ambiguous. V gave up 2 bases and J gave up 0 bases, with 5 bases separating them. Germline V gene data show CDR1 as SGHRS and CDR2 as YFSETQ. The CDR3 length is 14 residues. The CDR3 sequence is CASSFNPTNEKLFF. The CDR3 DNA reads TGCGCCAGCAGCTTCAATCCAACTAATGAAAAACTGTTTTTT. The variable domain in full, with the rest retrieved from reference TRBV5-1 and TRBJ1-4, is KAGVTQTPRYLIKTRGQQVTLSCSPISGHRSVSWYQQTPGQGLQFLFEYFSETQRNKGNFPGRFSGRQFSNSRSEMNVSTLELGDSALYLCASSFNPTNEKLFFGSGTQLSVL.

The gene calls are TRBV5-1 and TRBJ2-7, with D possibly being TRBD2 (6 bases). The germline V and J ends were trimmed by 5 bases and 6 bases, with 15 bases remaining between them. CDR3 length: 13 amino acids. CDR1 and CDR2 (germline): SGHRS, YFSETQ. The CDR3 DNA is TGCGCCAGCAGGGGGGACTCTGTGGCCGAGCAGTACTTC. It yields the protein CASRGDSVAEQYF. Based on the CDR3 plus reference TRBV5-1 and TRBJ2-7, the full variable domain is KAGVTQTPRYLIKTRGQQVTLSCSPISGHRSVSWYQQTPGQGLQFLFEYFSETQRNKGNFPGRFSGRQFSNSRSEMNVSTLELGDSALYLCASRGDSVAEQYFGPGTRLTVT.

The chain has TRBV6-6 and TRBJ1-5, with D possibly TRBD1 on 6 matching bases. The CDR3 is 15 amino acids. Germline V lookup: CDR1 MNHNY, CDR2 SVGAGI (reference sequence). V was cut by 5 bases and J by 4 bases, with 15 bases left in between. The CDR3 nucleotides are TGTGCCAGCAGTCACCCGGACAGCAAGAATCAGCCCCAGCATTTT. Residues: CASSHPDSKNQPQHF.

V and J are TRBV13 and TRBJ2-1, with D possibly being TRBD1 (6 bases). The CDR3 is 17 amino acids. Per germline, CDR1 PRHDT and CDR2 FYEKMQ (reference sequence). V was clipped by 4 bases and J by 0 bases, with 16 bases between them. The CDR3 spells CASSSQGWVGSYNEQFF. CDR3 DNA: TGTGCCAGCAGCTCACAGGGTTGGGTGGGCTCCTACAATGAGCAGTTCTTC.

The chain links TRBV28 to TRBJ1-4, with 7 bases matching TRBD1. CDR1 and CDR2 (germline): MDHEN, SYDVKM. CDR3 length: 15 residues. Trimming cost V 7 bases and J 8 bases; bases outside gene matches: 13. The CDR3 sequence is CASTNPQGPDEKLFF. The CDR3 DNA sequence: TGTGCCAGCACCAACCCACAGGGGCCTGACGAAAAACTGTTTTTT.

The rearrangement joins TRBV5-1 to TRBJ2-2; D not certain. There are 13 residues in the CDR3. V lost 3 bases and J 6 bases, leaving 9 bases between the germline ends. CDR1 and CDR2 from the germline V gene are SGHRS and YFSETQ. The CDR3 loop is CASSYGEAGELFF. CDR3 sequence (DNA): TGCGCCAGCAGCTACGGTGAGGCCGGGGAGCTGTTTTTT. The entire variable domain, with the rest obtained from reference TRBV5-1 and TRBJ2-2, is as follows: KAGVTQTPRYLIKTRGQQVTLSCSPISGHRSVSWYQQTPGQGLQFLFEYFSETQRNKGNFPGRFSGRQFSNSRSEMNVSTLELGDSALYLCASSYGEAGELFFGEGSRLTVL.

The table lists this clone with a count of one. The chain has TRBV4-3 and TRBJ2-7, with a weak D call TRBD1 (5 bases). CDR3 length equals 14 residues. CDR1 is LGHNA, CDR2 YSLEER, per germline. V gave up 1 base and J gave up 5 bases, with 12 bases separating them. The DNA of the CDR3 is TGCGCCAGCAGCCAAGGTGCCAGGGCACACGAGCAGTACTTC. This translates into CASSQGARAHEQYF.

The chain recombines TRBV19 with TRBJ1-5; possibly TRBD1 for D (5 bases). CDR3 size: 16 residues. V gave up 3 bases and J gave up 7 bases, with 19 bases separating them. CDR1 and CDR2 (germline): LNHDA, SQIVND (reference sequence). In nucleotides, the CDR3 is TGTGCCAGTAGTATCCTGGGGGGTGACGGTCGCCAGCCCCAGCATTTT. Its protein product is CASSILGGDGRQPQHF.

This chain connects TRBV30 to TRBJ2-2; tentatively, D is TRBD1 (5 bases). Trimming cost V 0 bases and J 3 bases, with 5 bases left between them. The germline V gene has CDR1 GTSNPN and CDR2 SVGIG (reference sequence). The CDR3 runs to 13 residues. The chain's CDR3 is CAWSVGDTGELFF. In DNA form, the CDR3 reads TGTGCCTGGAGTGTAGGGGACACCGGGGAGCTGTTTTTT.

V and J are TRBV10-3 and TRBJ1-1; no firm D call. The CDR3 spans 13 residues. V dropped 3 bases and J dropped 6 bases, with 11 bases sitting between them. CDR1 ENHRY and CDR2 SYGVKD come from the germline V gene. CDR3 nucleotides: TGTGCCATCAGTGAATCAATGGGCGCTGAAGCTTTCTTT. The encoded protein is CAISESMGAEAFF.

This chain links TRBV7-2 with TRBJ2-2; TRBD2 might be the D (6 bases). This CDR3 is built from 14 residues. The V gene lost 7 bases and the J gene lost 5 bases, with 14 bases spanning the gap. The germline V gene has CDR1 SGHTA and CDR2 FQGNSA. The DNA for the CDR3 is TGTGCCAGCACCGTAATCGGGGGTACCGGGGAGCTGTTTTTT. It is translated as CASTVIGGTGELFF. Supplemented by reference TRBV7-2 and TRBJ2-2, the full variable domain reads GAGVSQSPSNKVTEKGKDVELRCDPISGHTALYWYRQSLGQGLEFLIYFQGNSAPDKSGLPSDRFSAERTGGSVSTLTIQRTQQEDSAVYLCASTVIGGTGELFFGEGSRLTVL.

V is TRBV4-2 and J is TRBJ2-3; 9 bases are a match to TRBD2. The V gene end was trimmed by 0 bases and the J gene end by 4 bases; junction bases not matched to a gene: 2. From germline, CDR1 is LGHNA and CDR2 YNFKEQ. The CDR3 sequence is 15 residues long. This CDR3 is CASSQEGGGADTQYF. CDR3 coding DNA: TGTGCCAGCAGCCAAGAGGGCGGGGGGGCAGATACGCAGTATTTT.

V gene TRBV4-1 combines with J gene TRBJ1-2; D gene ambiguous. Trimming removed 4 bases at V and 5 bases at J, with 14 bases between. This CDR3 region has 14 residues. CDR1 and CDR2 from the germline V gene are MGHRA and YSYEKL. In nucleotides, the CDR3 is TGCGCCAGCAGCCCCACTCGGTTGATTTATGGCTACACCTTC. Protein product: CASSPTRLIYGYTF.

This chain connects TRBV5-1 to TRBJ2-3; 16 nucleotides line up with TRBD2. Germline V CDR1 and CDR2: SGHRS, YFSETQ. The CDR3 has 18 residues. After removal of 1 base from V and 1 base from J, the junction contained 3 bases not matched to a gene. The CDR3 region has the DNA TGCGCCAGCAGCTTGCCCGGGACTAGCGGGGGGGGCACAGATACGCAGTATTTT. It codes for CASSLPGTSGGGTDTQYF.

The chain carries TRBV7-8 and TRBJ2-3; D possibly corresponds to TRBD1 (5 bases). This CDR3 spans 11 amino acids. Trimming took 7 bases from V and 8 from J, leaving 10 bases between them. Germline CDR1 reads SGHVS; CDR2 reads FQNEAQ. This CDR3 reads CASKGIGTQYF. DNA for the CDR3: TGTGCCAGCAAGGGGATTGGTACGCAGTATTTT. The whole variable domain, remainder taken from reference TRBV7-8 and TRBJ2-3, is GAGVSQSPRYKVAKRGQDVALRCDPISGHVSLFWYQQALGQGPEFLTYFQNEAQLDKSGLPSDRFFAERPEGSVSTLKIQRTQQEDSAVYLCASKGIGTQYFGPGTRLTVL.

J is TRBJ1-2 and V is TRBV18; 8 bases are a match to TRBD1. Germline assignment: CDR1 KGHSH and CDR2 LQKENI. J was trimmed by 6 bases and V by 2 bases; bases with no gene match: 8. The CDR3 consists of 15 residues. The CDR3 nucleotides are TGTGCCAGCTCACCAAACGGACAGGGCCCGGATGGCTACACCTTC. Protein: CASSPNGQGPDGYTF.

This clone was seen a single time. This chain links TRBV7-9 with TRBJ1-1; TRBD1 is a possible D gene (6 bases). Germline loops: CDR1 SEHNR, CDR2 FQNEAQ (reference sequence). Trimming shortened V by 5 bases and J by 0 bases, and 13 bases separated the two germline ends. The CDR3 is made up of 15 amino acids. CDR3 coding DNA: TGTGCCAGCAGCGCCCAGACAGGATTGAACACTGAAGCTTTCTTT. Its protein product is CASSAQTGLNTEAFF.

The chain links TRBV6-5 to TRBJ1-6, with D unresolved. The CDR3 covers 12 residues. V gave up 6 bases and J gave up 3 bases, with 3 bases separating them. Germline V gives CDR1 MNHEY, CDR2 SVGAGI. The CDR3 sequence: CASSVYNSPLHF. In DNA, the CDR3 is TGTGCCAGCAGCGTCTATAATTCACCCCTCCACTTT.

The chain employs TRBV6-6 and TRBJ1-1; tentative D call: TRBD1 (6 bases). This CDR3 has 14 amino acids. Germline V gene lookup returns CDR1 MNHNY and CDR2 SVGAGI (reference sequence). Trimming cost V 2 bases and J 3 bases, with 10 bases left between them. The CDR3 nucleotides read TGTGCCAGCAGTTACCACAGGGAAGACACTGAAGCTTTCTTT. This translates into CASSYHREDTEAFF.

V is TRBV5-1 and J is TRBJ1-1, with 7 bases that match TRBD1. Trimming removed 1 base from V and 4 bases from J; junction bases left unmatched: 10. Germline V gene lookup returns CDR1 SGHRS and CDR2 YFSETQ. The CDR3 length is 16 residues. The CDR3 protein is CASSLNRQGSSTEAFF. The CDR3 region has the DNA TGCGCCAGCAGCTTGAACCGACAGGGCTCGAGCACTGAAGCTTTCTTT.

In DNA, the CDR3 is TGCGCCAGCAGCCAGACAACAGGGGGCGTTATCACTGAAGCTTTCTTT. Translating gives CASSQTTGGVITEAFF. This sequence joins TRBV4-1 and TRBJ1-1; 9 bases line up with TRBD1. The CDR3 covers 16 residues. The V gene end was trimmed by 3 bases and the J gene end by 4 bases; junction bases not matched to a gene: 9. Germline V lookup: CDR1 MGHRA, CDR2 YSYEKL.

This clone appeared a single time. V is TRBV15 and J is TRBJ2-7, with a weak D call TRBD1 (5 bases). Trimming pared 1 base from V and 0 bases from J, leaving 13 bases between. CDR3 size: 16 residues. Germline lookup yields CDR1 LNHNV and CDR2 YYDKDF (reference sequence). CDR3 loop: CATSRGGGPSSYEQYF. CDR3 bases: TGTGCCACCAGCAGAGGGGGCGGACCGAGCTCCTACGAGCAGTACTTC.

The chain combines TRBV6-1 with TRBJ1-2; TRBD1 is a possible D gene (6 bases). Germline values: CDR1 MNHNS, CDR2 SASEGT. This CDR3 region has 14 residues. V was shortened by 1 base and J by 10 bases, with 16 bases between the two germline ends. For the CDR3, the DNA is TGTGCCAGCAGTGAAGGGGGGCTTGGGGTCGACTACACCTTC. Encoded protein: CASSEGGLGVDYTF.

This chain joins TRBV5-5 and TRBJ1-4, with no clear D. The CDR3 covers 20 residues. The V end was cut by 1 base, the J end by 0 bases, with 22 bases between. Germline assignment: CDR1 SGHKS and CDR2 YYEKEE (reference sequence). The chain's CDR3 is CASSLSPSHSYLATNEKLFF. CDR3 in DNA: TGTGCCAGCAGCTTGAGTCCGTCCCACAGTTACTTAGCAACTAATGAAAAACTGTTTTTT.

V usage is TRBV5-1 and J usage is TRBJ2-1, with TRBD1 matching 8 bases. Germline lookup yields CDR1 SGHRS and CDR2 YFSETQ. This CDR3 contains 11 residues. V shed 3 bases and J 14 bases; nucleotides not matched to a gene: 4. CDR3 sequence: CASSSTGVEFF. The CDR3 bases are TGCGCCAGCAGCTCGACAGGGGTGGAGTTCTTC.

This clone was seen only a few times. The genes are TRBV5-4 and TRBJ1-5; tentative D call: TRBD1 (6 bases). This CDR3 is 13 amino acids long. V was shortened by 4 bases and J by 5 bases, with 10 bases between the two germline ends. Germline-derived CDR1 and CDR2 are SGHNT and YYREEE (reference sequence). This chain's CDR3 is CASSEDRDQPQHF. The DNA of the CDR3 is TGTGCCAGCAGCGAGGACAGAGATCAGCCCCAGCATTTT. The full variable domain, completed using reference TRBV5-4 and TRBJ1-5, is ETGVTQSPTHLIKTRGQQVTLRCSSQSGHNTVSWYQQALGQGPQFIFQYYREEENGRGNFPPRFSGLQFPNYSSELNVNALELDDSALYLCASSEDRDQPQHFGDGTRLSIL.